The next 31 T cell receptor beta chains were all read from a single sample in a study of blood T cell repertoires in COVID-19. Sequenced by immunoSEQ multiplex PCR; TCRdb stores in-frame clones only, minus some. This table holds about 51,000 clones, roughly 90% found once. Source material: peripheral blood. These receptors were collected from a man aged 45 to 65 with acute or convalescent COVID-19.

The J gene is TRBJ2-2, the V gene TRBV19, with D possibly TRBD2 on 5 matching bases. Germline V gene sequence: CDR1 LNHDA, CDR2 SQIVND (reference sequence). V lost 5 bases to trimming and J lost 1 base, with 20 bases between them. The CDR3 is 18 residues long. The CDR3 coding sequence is TGTGCCAGTAGTCTTTCGCCCTCGGGGTCGCAGAACACCGGGGAGCTGTTTTTT. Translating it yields CASSLSPSGSQNTGELFF.

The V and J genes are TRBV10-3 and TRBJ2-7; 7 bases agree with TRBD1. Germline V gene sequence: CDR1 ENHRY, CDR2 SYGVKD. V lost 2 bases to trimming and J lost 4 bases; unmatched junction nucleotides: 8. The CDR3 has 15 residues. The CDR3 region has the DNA TGTGCCATCAGTGAGACCGGGACAGCAATATACGAGCAGTACTTC. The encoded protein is CAISETGTAIYEQYF.

CDR3 DNA: TGTGCCAGCACTAGCGTGGGTACCGGGGAGCTGTTTTTT. Translated, it gives CASTSVGTGELFF. The chain combines TRBV5-4 with TRBJ2-2; weak D call: TRBD2 (6 bases). The germline V gene encodes CDR1 SGHNT and CDR2 YYREEE (reference sequence). The CDR3 extends over 13 amino acids. Trimming removed 6 bases from V and 5 bases from J, with 11 bases in between.

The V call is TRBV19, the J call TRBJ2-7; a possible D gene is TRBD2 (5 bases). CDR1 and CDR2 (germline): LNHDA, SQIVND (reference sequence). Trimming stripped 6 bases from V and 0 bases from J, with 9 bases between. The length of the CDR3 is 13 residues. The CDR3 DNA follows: TGTGCCAGTAGCACCGGGAACTCCTACGAGCAGTACTTC. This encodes CASSTGNSYEQYF.

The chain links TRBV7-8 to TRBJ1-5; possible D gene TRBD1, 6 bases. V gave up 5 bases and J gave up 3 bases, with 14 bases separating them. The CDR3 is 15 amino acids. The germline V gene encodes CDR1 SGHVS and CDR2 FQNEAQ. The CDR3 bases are TGTGCCAGCAGCCTTACAGGGTTAAACAATCAGCCCCAGCATTTT. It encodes CASSLTGLNNQPQHF.

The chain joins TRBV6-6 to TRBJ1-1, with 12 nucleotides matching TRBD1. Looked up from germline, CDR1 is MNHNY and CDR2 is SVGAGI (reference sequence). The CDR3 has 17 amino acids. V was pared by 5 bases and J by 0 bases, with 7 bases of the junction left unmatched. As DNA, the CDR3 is TGTGCCAGCAGTCCGGGACAGGGGGCGACTATGAACACTGAAGCTTTCTTT. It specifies CASSPGQGATMNTEAFF.

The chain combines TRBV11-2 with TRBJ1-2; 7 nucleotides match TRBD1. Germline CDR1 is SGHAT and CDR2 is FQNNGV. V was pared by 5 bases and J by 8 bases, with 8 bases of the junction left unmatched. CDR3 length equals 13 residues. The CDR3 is CASSPRTGGGYTF. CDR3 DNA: TGTGCCAGCAGCCCCAGGACAGGAGGCGGCTACACCTTC.

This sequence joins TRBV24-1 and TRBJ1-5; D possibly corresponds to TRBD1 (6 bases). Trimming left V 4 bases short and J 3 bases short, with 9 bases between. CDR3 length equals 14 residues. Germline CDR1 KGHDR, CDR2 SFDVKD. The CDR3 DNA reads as TGTGCCACCAGTGAAACAGGGATCAATCAGCCCCAGCATTTT. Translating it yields CATSETGINQPQHF.

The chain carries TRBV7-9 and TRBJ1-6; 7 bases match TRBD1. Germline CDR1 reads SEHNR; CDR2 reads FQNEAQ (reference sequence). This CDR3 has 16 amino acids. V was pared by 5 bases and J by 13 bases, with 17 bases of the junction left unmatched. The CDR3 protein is CASSTAWTGAGRPLHF. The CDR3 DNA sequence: TGTGCCAGCAGCACTGCATGGACAGGAGCGGGTCGGCCCCTCCACTTT.

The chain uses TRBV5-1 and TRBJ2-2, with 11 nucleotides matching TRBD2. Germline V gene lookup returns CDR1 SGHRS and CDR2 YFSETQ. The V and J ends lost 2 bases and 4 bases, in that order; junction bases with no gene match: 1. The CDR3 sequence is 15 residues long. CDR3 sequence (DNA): TGCGCCAGCAGCTTCACTAGCGGGAGCACCGGGGAGCTGTTTTTT. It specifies CASSFTSGSTGELFF.

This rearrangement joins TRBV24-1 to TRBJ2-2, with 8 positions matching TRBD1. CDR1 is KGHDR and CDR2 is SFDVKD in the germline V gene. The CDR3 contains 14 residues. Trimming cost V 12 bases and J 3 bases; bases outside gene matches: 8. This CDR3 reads CAVQGVLDTGELFF. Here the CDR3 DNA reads TGTGCCGTACAGGGGGTCTTGGACACCGGGGAGCTGTTTTTT.

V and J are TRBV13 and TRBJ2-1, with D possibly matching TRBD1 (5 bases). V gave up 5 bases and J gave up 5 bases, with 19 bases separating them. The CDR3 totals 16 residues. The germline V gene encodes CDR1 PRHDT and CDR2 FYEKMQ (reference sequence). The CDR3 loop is CASSSLKLTGNNEQFF. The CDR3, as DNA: TGTGCCAGCAGCAGCTTAAAGCTTACAGGCAACAATGAGCAGTTCTTC.

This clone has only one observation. CDR3 protein: CASSYVGGAYNEQFF. CDR3 in DNA: TGTGCCAGCAGTTACGTCGGGGGGGCGTACAATGAGCAGTTCTTC. The chain has TRBV6-5 and TRBJ2-1, with 8 bases matching TRBD2. Trimming cost V 2 bases and J 4 bases; bases outside gene matches: 4. The CDR3 has 15 amino acids. CDR1 and CDR2 from the germline V gene are MNHEY and SVGAGI.

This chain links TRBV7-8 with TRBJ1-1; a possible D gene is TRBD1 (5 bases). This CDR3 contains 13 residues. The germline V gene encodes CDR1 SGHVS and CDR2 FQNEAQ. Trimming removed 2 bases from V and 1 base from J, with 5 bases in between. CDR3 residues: CASSLQGNTEAFF. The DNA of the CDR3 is TGTGCCAGCAGCTTACAGGGGAACACTGAAGCTTTCTTT. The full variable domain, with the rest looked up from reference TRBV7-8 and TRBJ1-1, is GAGVSQSPRYKVAKRGQDVALRCDPISGHVSLFWYQQALGQGPEFLTYFQNEAQLDKSGLPSDRFFAERPEGSVSTLKIQRTQQEDSAVYLCASSLQGNTEAFFGQGTRLTVV.

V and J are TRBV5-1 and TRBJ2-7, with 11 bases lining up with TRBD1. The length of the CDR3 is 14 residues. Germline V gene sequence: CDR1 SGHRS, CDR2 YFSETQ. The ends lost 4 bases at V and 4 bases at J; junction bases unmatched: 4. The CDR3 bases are TGCGCCAGCAGCAAGGACAGGGGGCTGTACGAGCAGTACTTC. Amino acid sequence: CASSKDRGLYEQYF.

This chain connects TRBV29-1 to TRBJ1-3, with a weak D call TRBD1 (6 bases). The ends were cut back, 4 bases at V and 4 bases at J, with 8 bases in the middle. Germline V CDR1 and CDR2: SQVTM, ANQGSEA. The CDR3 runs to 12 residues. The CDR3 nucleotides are TGCAGCGTTGTCGACAGGGGAAACACCATATATTTT. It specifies CSVVDRGNTIYF.

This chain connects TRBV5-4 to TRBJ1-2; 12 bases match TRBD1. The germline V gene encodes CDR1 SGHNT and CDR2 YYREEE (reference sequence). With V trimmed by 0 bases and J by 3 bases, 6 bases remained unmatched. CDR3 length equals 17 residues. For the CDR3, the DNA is TGTGCCAGCAGCTTGGCTGGGGGGACAGGGGGCGACTATGGCTACACCTTC. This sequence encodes CASSLAGGTGGDYGYTF.

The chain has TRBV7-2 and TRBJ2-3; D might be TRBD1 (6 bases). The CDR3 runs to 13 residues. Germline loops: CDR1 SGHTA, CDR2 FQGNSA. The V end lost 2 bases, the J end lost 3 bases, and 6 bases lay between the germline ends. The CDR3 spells CASSLQGTDTQYF. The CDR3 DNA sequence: TGTGCCAGCAGCTTACAGGGGACAGATACGCAGTATTTT.

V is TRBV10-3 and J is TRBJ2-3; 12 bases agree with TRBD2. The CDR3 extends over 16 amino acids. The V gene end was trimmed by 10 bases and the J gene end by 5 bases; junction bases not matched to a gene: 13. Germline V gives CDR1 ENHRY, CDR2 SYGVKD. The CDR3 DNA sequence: TGTGCCACCCAACTAGCGGGGGGTGACCTGGGAGATACGCAGTATTTT. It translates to CATQLAGGDLGDTQYF.

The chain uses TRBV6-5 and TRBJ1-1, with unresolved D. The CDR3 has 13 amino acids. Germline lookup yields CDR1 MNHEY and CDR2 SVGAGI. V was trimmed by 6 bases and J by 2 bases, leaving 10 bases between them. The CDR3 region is CASRRQINTEAFF. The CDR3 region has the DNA TGTGCCAGCAGACGACAAATTAACACTGAAGCTTTCTTT.

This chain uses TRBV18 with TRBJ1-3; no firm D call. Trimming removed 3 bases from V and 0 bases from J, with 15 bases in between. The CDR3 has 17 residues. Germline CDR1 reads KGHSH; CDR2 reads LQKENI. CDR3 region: CASSPNLRESSGNTIYF. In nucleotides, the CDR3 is TGTGCCAGCTCACCGAACTTGAGAGAGAGCTCTGGAAACACCATATATTTT.

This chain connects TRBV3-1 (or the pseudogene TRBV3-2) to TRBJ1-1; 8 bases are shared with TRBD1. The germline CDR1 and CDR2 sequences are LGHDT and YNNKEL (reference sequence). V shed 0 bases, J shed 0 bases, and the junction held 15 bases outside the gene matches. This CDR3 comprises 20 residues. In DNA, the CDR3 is TGTGCCAGCAGCCAAGAGAACCCGGACAGGGTTCGGATCGTGAACACTGAAGCTTTCTTT. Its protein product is CASSQENPDRVRIVNTEAFF.

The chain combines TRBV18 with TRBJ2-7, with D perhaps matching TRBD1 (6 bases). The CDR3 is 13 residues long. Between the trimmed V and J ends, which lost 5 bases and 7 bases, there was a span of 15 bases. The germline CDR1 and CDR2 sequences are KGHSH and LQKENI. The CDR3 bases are TGTGCCAGCTCAGAAATTTCAGGGGATGAGCAGTACTTC. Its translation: CASSEISGDEQYF.

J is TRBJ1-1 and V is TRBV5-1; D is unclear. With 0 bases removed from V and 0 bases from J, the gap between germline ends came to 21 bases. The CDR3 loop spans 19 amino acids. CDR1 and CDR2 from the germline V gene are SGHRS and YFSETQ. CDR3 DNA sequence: TGCGCCAGCAGCTTGGTAGGACTTATTAAAGGCTCCATGAACACTGAAGCTTTCTTT. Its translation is CASSLVGLIKGSMNTEAFF.

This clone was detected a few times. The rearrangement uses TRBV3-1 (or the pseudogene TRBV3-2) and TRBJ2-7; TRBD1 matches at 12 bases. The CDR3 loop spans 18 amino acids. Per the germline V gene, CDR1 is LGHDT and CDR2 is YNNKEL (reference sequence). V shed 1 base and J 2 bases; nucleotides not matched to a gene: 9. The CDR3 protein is CASSQVGTGGASTYEQYF. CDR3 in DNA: TGTGCCAGCAGCCAAGTGGGGACAGGGGGCGCTTCAACCTACGAGCAGTACTTC.

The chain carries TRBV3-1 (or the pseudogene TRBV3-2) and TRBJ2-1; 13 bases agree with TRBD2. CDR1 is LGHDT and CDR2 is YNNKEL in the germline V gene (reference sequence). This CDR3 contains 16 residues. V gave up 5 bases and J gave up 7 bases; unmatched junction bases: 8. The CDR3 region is CASSGRTSGGVNEQFF. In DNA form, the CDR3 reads TGTGCCAGCAGCGGGAGGACTAGCGGGGGAGTAAATGAGCAGTTCTTC.

CDR3 sequence (DNA): TGCGCCAGCAGCTTGGAGGGACAGGGGGGCCGGGAGCTGTTTTTT. Residues: CASSLEGQGGRELFF. The J gene is TRBJ2-2, the V gene TRBV5-1; TRBD1 agrees at 11 bases. CDR1 is SGHRS and CDR2 is YFSETQ in the germline V gene. Trimming at V came to 0 bases and at J to 9 bases, leaving 4 bases not matched to a gene. The length of the CDR3 is 15 residues.

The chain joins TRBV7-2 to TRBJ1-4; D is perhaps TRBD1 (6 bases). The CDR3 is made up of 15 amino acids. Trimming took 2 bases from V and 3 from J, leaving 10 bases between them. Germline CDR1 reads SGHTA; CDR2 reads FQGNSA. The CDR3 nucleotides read TGTGCCAGCAGCTTACAATGGGGGCCTAATGAAAAACTGTTTTTT. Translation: CASSLQWGPNEKLFF.

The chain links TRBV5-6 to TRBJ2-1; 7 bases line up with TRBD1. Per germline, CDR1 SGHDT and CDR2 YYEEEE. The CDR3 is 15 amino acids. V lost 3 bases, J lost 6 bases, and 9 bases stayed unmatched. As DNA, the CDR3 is TGTGCCAGCAGCTACCGGGACAGCTCTTCCAATGAGCAGTTCTTC. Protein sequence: CASSYRDSSSNEQFF.

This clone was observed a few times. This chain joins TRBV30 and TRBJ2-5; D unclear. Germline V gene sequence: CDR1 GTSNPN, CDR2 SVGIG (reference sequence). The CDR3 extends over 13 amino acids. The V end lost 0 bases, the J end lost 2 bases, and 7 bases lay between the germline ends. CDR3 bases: TGTGCCTGGAGTGTACTGTTTCAAGAGACCCAGTACTTC. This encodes CAWSVLFQETQYF.

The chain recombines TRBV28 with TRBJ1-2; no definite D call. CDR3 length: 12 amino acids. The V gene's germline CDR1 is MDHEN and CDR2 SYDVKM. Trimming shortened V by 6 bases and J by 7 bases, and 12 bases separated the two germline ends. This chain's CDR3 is CASSTDTVGYTF. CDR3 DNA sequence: TGTGCCAGCAGCACCGACACGGTTGGCTACACCTTC.